Sequencing of this T cell receptor (beta chain) was carried out in a study of blood T cell repertoires in COVID-19. Whole-study context: Acute and convalescent COVID-19 specimens originated in the United States, Italy and Spain. T cells, B-cell-depleted T cells, or PBMCs provided the cDNA or gDNA that served as material.

In this sample, this clone turned up a few times. Under the authors' procedure: How many nucleated cells were present was estimated from reference gene primer amplification. Measured with immunoSEQ multiplex PCR; TCRdb has only the in-frame clones, and not every one. The DNA gave D and trimming, while V, J and clone size come from that table. The sample contains about 160,000 clones, about 81% of which appear only once. Trimming stripped 4 bases from V and 0 bases from J, with 19 bases between. The germline gives CDR1 SGDLS, CDR2 YYNGEE. The CDR3 loop spans 18 amino acids. This chain uses TRBV9 with TRBJ2-2, with D possibly matching TRBD2 (6 bases). This clonotype originated in a human donor in a cohort sampled during active COVID-19. The sample taken for sequencing was peripheral blood. CDR3 amino acids: CASSLRSGGMPNTGELFF. The CDR3 DNA reads TGTGCCAGCAGCTTGAGGTCTGGCGGGATGCCGAACACCGGGGAGCTGTTTTTT.